Sequencing of this T cell receptor beta chain was carried out in a study of control samples from healthy donors and cancer patients. The CDR3 spans 12 residues. Germline lookup yields CDR1 MNHNY and CDR2 SVGAGI (reference sequence). The V and J ends lost 10 bases and 7 bases respectively, with 14 bases between them. Clones were sequenced by immunoSEQ multiplex PCR, and TCRdb holds only the in-frame ones, with some missing. In the table there are some 51,000 clones, 90% to 96% of which are singletons. This sequence originates from a woman aged 18-29 years in good health. The chain has TRBV6-6 and TRBJ2-4, with D possibly called TRBD1 or TRBD2 (5 bases each). The sequenced sample consisted of blood. CDR3 protein: CATRDGPNIQYF. CDR3 bases: TGTGCCACTCGGGACGGGCCCAACATTCAGTACTTC.